This TCR beta chain originates from a study of Graves' ophthalmopathy and Graves' hyperthyroidism. Overall study results and limits: Ophthalmopathy cases were distinguished from stable hyperthyroidism by a 13-signature model, reaching 85% to 90% sensitivity and around 80% specificity.

V lost 8 bases and J lost 0, with 9 bases in between. The CDR3 sequence is 13 residues long. Amplified material comprised TCR beta CDR3 regions derived from RNA transcripts. First-round RT-PCR employed HTBI primers, with a second-round multiplex PCR after it. In TCRdb, the multiplex PCR reads were re-called with MiXCR into one record per CDR3 protein. The data show around 590,000 distinct CDR3 sequences, with just under 40% seen just once and 4% to 5% held by the top ten. A note on this clonotype: What it recognizes is unknown.

J is TRBJ2-3 and V is TRBV12-3 or TRBV12-4; D remains unclear. The specimen was peripheral blood or thyroid tissue (not recorded which). This TCR was recovered from an adult man with Graves' hyperthyroidism. The CDR3 nucleotides read TGTGCCAGCCTCATTCGGAGCACAGATACGCAGTATTTT. Its translation: CASLIRSTDTQYF.